This is a list of T cell receptor beta chains from one sample in a study of blood T cell repertoires in COVID-19. Data came from immunoSEQ multiplex PCR; TCRdb stores just in-frame clones and leaves some out. The sample includes approximately 110,000 clones, 90% to 95% of them seen just once. The sample comprised peripheral blood. The source of these receptors is a man aged 50-59 years with COVID-19, enrolled during active disease. CDR3s include the opening cysteine and the closing phenylalanine or tryptophan. Fields, in order: V gene, J gene, D gene, clone size, CDR3 DNA, CDR3 protein. The D gene is left open where the match is weak. Not all rows give a size; the values are once, few, many and, for expanded clones, a class.

V: TRBV28; J: TRBJ1-5; D: -; size: -; DNA: TGTGCCAGCAGACCAGACACGGTTCAGCCCCAGCATTTT; CDR3: CASRPDTVQPQHF
V: TRBV19; J: TRBJ2-4; D: -; size: -; DNA: TGTGCCAGTAGTACTACAGGGTTGGCCAAAAACATTCAGTACTTC; CDR3: CASSTTGLAKNIQYF
V: TRBV9; J: TRBJ2-1; D: TRBD2; size: -; DNA: TGTGCCAGCAGCGGGGGACTAGCTGTCAATGAGCAGTTCTTC; CDR3: CASSGGLAVNEQFF
V: TRBV14; J: TRBJ2-1; D: TRBD2; size: -; DNA: TGTGCCAGCAGCCAAGGGGTACTAGCGGGACACTACAATGAGCAGTTCTTC; CDR3: CASSQGVLAGHYNEQFF
V: TRBV30; J: TRBJ1-2; D: -; size: -; DNA: TGTGCCTGGAGTGTTAAGGGGTCGGAGGGCTACACCTTC; CDR3: CAWSVKGSEGYTF
V: TRBV7-2; J: TRBJ2-3; D: TRBD2; size: few; DNA: TGTGCCAGCAGCTTGCTAGCGGGGACTAGCACAGATACGCAGTATTTT; CDR3: CASSLLAGTSTDTQYF
V: TRBV9; J: TRBJ2-7; D: -; size: -; DNA: TGTGCCAGCAGCGTAGGATCCGGACAGCCCTACGAGCAGTACTTC; CDR3: CASSVGSGQPYEQYF
V: TRBV7-2; J: TRBJ2-1; D: TRBD2; size: -; DNA: TGTGCCAGCAGCTCTCGTCCCCTTTTAGCGGGAGAGCAGTTCTTC; CDR3: CASSSRPLLAGEQFF
V: TRBV27; J: TRBJ1-4; D: -; size: -; DNA: TGTGCCAGCAGTTCCTCGACAGCACCGAATGAAAAACTGTTTTTT; CDR3: CASSSSTAPNEKLFF
V: TRBV28; J: TRBJ2-6; D: -; size: -; DNA: TGTGCCCACGGACTCTCTGGGGCCAACGTCCTGACTTTC; CDR3: CAHGLSGANVLTF
V: TRBV5-1; J: TRBJ2-5; D: TRBD1; size: -; DNA: TGCGCCAGCAGCTTTACAGGGGACCAAGAGACCCAGTACTTC; CDR3: CASSFTGDQETQYF
V: TRBV4-2; J: TRBJ1-2; D: TRBD1; size: -; DNA: TGTGCCAGCAGCCCTGTCCCGGGACAGGGGGGAACCTATGGCTACACCTTC; CDR3: CASSPVPGQGGTYGYTF
V: TRBV27; J: TRBJ2-2; D: TRBD1; size: -; DNA: TGTGCCAGCAGTTCGACCGGGACAGGGGACCCCGGGGAGCTGTTTTTT; CDR3: CASSSTGTGDPGELFF
V: TRBV7-2; J: TRBJ1-2; D: TRBD1; size: -; DNA: TGTGCCAGCAGCCCAATTACAGGGGGAGGCTATGGCTACACCTTC; CDR3: CASSPITGGGYGYTF
V: TRBV6-5; J: TRBJ2-5; D: TRBD1; size: -; DNA: TGTGCCAGCAGTTACCTCGGACAGGGGGAGACCCAGTACTTC; CDR3: CASSYLGQGETQYF
V: TRBV18; J: TRBJ2-2; D: TRBD2; size: once; DNA: TGTGCCAGCTCACAGGAAGCGGGGACGGTAGCCGGGGAGCTGTTTTTT; CDR3: CASSQEAGTVAGELFF
V: TRBV7-9; J: TRBJ2-3; D: -; size: -; DNA: TGTGCCAGCAGCTCTACTGATCGAGCCCTGGATACGCAGTATTTT; CDR3: CASSSTDRALDTQYF
V: TRBV7-2; J: TRBJ1-5; D: -; size: -; DNA: TGTGCCAGCAGCCTGGGAGAGTATAGCAATCAGCCCCAGCATTTT; CDR3: CASSLGEYSNQPQHF
V: TRBV4-3; J: TRBJ2-7; D: TRBD1; size: -; DNA: TGCGCCAGCAGCCTGACAGGGGGGTACGAGCAGTACTTC; CDR3: CASSLTGGYEQYF
V: TRBV4-3; J: TRBJ1-4; D: TRBD1; size: once; DNA: TGCGCCAGCAGCCAAGAATGGGACAGGGAGGATGAAAAACTGTTTTTT; CDR3: CASSQEWDREDEKLFF
V: TRBV7-2; J: TRBJ2-1; D: -; size: -; DNA: TGTGCCAGCAGCTTAACCCTTAGCTCCTACAATGAGCAGTTCTTC; CDR3: CASSLTLSSYNEQFF
V: TRBV2; J: TRBJ1-1; D: TRBD1; size: -; DNA: TGTGCCAGCAACCCCCCGGGACAGGGGGGAGGGACTGAAGCTTTCTTT; CDR3: CASNPPGQGGGTEAFF
V: TRBV4-2; J: TRBJ2-3; D: TRBD2; size: once; DNA: TGTGCCAGCAGCTTAACCGGGACTAGCGGGAATTCAGATACGCAGTATTTT; CDR3: CASSLTGTSGNSDTQYF
V: TRBV10-3; J: TRBJ2-7; D: TRBD1; size: -; DNA: TGTGCCATCAGTGAGGCACAGGGGGCCTACGAGCAGTACTTC; CDR3: CAISEAQGAYEQYF
V: TRBV5-1; J: TRBJ2-1; D: TRBD2; size: once; DNA: TGCGCCAGCAGCGGGGGACTAGCGGAAAACAATGAGCAGTTCTTC; CDR3: CASSGGLAENNEQFF
V: TRBV19; J: TRBJ2-3; D: TRBD2; size: -; DNA: TGTGCCAGTAGTATAGGAAGCGGGAGGATGACAGATACGCAGTATTTT; CDR3: CASSIGSGRMTDTQYF
V: TRBV28; J: TRBJ2-2; D: TRBD1; size: few; DNA: TGTGCCAGCAGTTTCGGGACAGGGGGCTGGCTAGCGGGAGCTCCCTTAAACACCGGGGAGCTGTTTTTT; CDR3: CASSFGTGGWLAGAPLNTGELFF
V: TRBV10-2; J: TRBJ2-7; D: TRBD2; size: -; DNA: TGCGCCAGCAGTGGCGTAGGGAGCGGGAGGGCCCTTGGGTCCTACGAGCAGTACTTC; CDR3: CASSGVGSGRALGSYEQYF
V: TRBV7-9; J: TRBJ2-3; D: TRBD1; size: -; DNA: TGTGCCAGCAGTCCCGGGACAGGAACAGATACGCAGTATTTT; CDR3: CASSPGTGTDTQYF
V: TRBV27; J: TRBJ2-1; D: -; size: -; DNA: TGTGCCAGCAAAGCGAGAACGACGTACAATGAGCAGTTCTTC; CDR3: CASKARTTYNEQFF
V: TRBV7-2; J: TRBJ2-7; D: TRBD2; size: -; DNA: TGTGCCAGCAGCTTGGTTAGTGGCGGGAGGGGCTACGAGCAGTACTTC; CDR3: CASSLVSGGRGYEQYF
V: TRBV11-2; J: TRBJ2-1; D: TRBD2; size: -; DNA: TGTGCCAGCAGCTTCATCGGTAGCGGGAGGCCCTACAATGAGCAGTTCTTC; CDR3: CASSFIGSGRPYNEQFF
V: TRBV28; J: TRBJ2-1; D: TRBD2; size: -; DNA: TGTGCCAGCAGTATTGTGGCAGCGGGAAATGAGCAGTTCTTC; CDR3: CASSIVAAGNEQFF
V: TRBV9; J: TRBJ2-5; D: TRBD2; size: -; DNA: TGTGCCAGCAGCGGCGAGGTAGCGGGAGGGACCCAGTACTTC; CDR3: CASSGEVAGGTQYF
V: TRBV5-1; J: TRBJ1-2; D: TRBD1; size: -; DNA: TGCGCCAGCAGACGCTCCGCGGGACAGGGGGCACCACCCACCTTC; CDR3: CASRRSAGQGAPPTF
V: TRBV28; J: TRBJ2-7; D: -; size: -; DNA: TGTGCCAGCAGAATAGGGCTAGGGGCTTACGAGCAGTACTTC; CDR3: CASRIGLGAYEQYF
V: TRBV27; J: TRBJ1-6; D: -; size: -; DNA: TGTGCCAGCAGTTTATCAGAGGGTCTTACACCCCTCCACTTT; CDR3: CASSLSEGLTPLHF
V: TRBV7-2; J: TRBJ2-1; D: TRBD2; size: -; DNA: TGTGCCAGCAGCTCACCTGGGACTATCCAACCCTTCCTACAAGAGCAGTTCTTC; CDR3: CASSSPGTIQPFLQEQFF
V: TRBV28; J: TRBJ1-2; D: -; size: -; DNA: TGTGCCAGCAGTTTACTACAGAACTATGGCTACACCTTC; CDR3: CASSLLQNYGYTF
V: TRBV6-6; J: TRBJ1-1; D: TRBD1; size: once; DNA: TGTGCCAGCAGTTACTTCCAGGGGGAGAGGACTGAAGCTTTCTTT; CDR3: CASSYFQGERTEAFF
V: TRBV3-1/TRBV3-2; J: TRBJ2-3; D: TRBD2; size: -; DNA: TGTGCCAGCAGCCCTTCTAGCGGGAGTGGGAATACGCAGTATTTT; CDR3: CASSPSSGSGNTQYF
V: TRBV27; J: TRBJ2-7; D: -; size: -; DNA: TGTGCCAGCAGTCGGCCCTCTGGACAGACCTACGAGCAGTACTTC; CDR3: CASSRPSGQTYEQYF
V: TRBV7-2; J: TRBJ2-1; D: -; size: -; DNA: TGTGCCAGCAGCACTGGGCCGGGGAATGAGCAGTTCTTC; CDR3: CASSTGPGNEQFF
V: TRBV6-6; J: TRBJ2-7; D: -; size: -; DNA: TGTGCCAGCAGTTACTCTGCAGGGAACTACGAGCAGTACTTC; CDR3: CASSYSAGNYEQYF
V: TRBV28; J: TRBJ1-2; D: -; size: -; DNA: TGTGCCAGCAGTCCGATCCGATCCTACAGGGCGTGGGGCTACACCTTC; CDR3: CASSPIRSYRAWGYTF
V: TRBV30; J: TRBJ2-3; D: TRBD2; size: -; DNA: TGTGCCTGGACTAAGGCGGGAGTAGCAGATACGCAGTATTTT; CDR3: CAWTKAGVADTQYF
V: TRBV7-3; J: TRBJ2-2; D: TRBD2; size: -; DNA: TGTGCCAGCAGCTGGACTAGTTCCGGGGAGCTGTTTTTT; CDR3: CASSWTSSGELFF
V: TRBV6-4; J: TRBJ1-1; D: -; size: -; DNA: TGTGCCACTCGCGGAGGGGTAAAAGGTGAAGCTTTCTTT; CDR3: CATRGGVKGEAFF
V: TRBV5-6; J: TRBJ1-1; D: -; size: -; DNA: TGTGCCAGCAGCCGGCTCATACAGCAGAACACTGAAGCTTTCTTT; CDR3: CASSRLIQQNTEAFF
V: TRBV24-1; J: TRBJ2-5; D: -; size: -; DNA: TGTGCCACCAGTGATTGGGGGGGGGCAGGGGGCTCGGAGACCCAGTACTTC; CDR3: CATSDWGGAGGSETQYF
V: TRBV27; J: TRBJ2-2; D: -; size: -; DNA: TGTGCCAGCAGGGAGCGCGCCCTAAACACCGGGGAGCTGTTTTTT; CDR3: CASRERALNTGELFF
V: TRBV10-3; J: TRBJ2-5; D: TRBD1; size: -; DNA: TGTGCCATGGGGCCCGGACAGGGGGGTTCAGAGACCCAGTACTTC; CDR3: CAMGPGQGGSETQYF
V: TRBV18; J: TRBJ1-1; D: -; size: once; DNA: TGTGCCAGCTCACCCTTAACAGAAAACACTGAAGCTTTCTTT; CDR3: CASSPLTENTEAFF
V: TRBV11-3; J: TRBJ2-1; D: TRBD1; size: once; DNA: TGTGCCAGCAGCCCACGGACAGGGGTGGGAGAGCAGTTCTTC; CDR3: CASSPRTGVGEQFF